These 20 T cell receptor beta chains originate from one sample sequenced in a study of metastatic and nonmetastatic thyroid tumors. Every patient was untreated before thyroid surgery. Using MiXCR, TCRdb re-called clones from the PCR reads. The table shows tens of thousands of clones, with about 15% occurring only once. Sequencing was carried out using blood. The receptors were sampled from a male donor with papillary thyroid cancer or a benign thyroid nodule (not recorded which). Some clones in this sample may be carry-over from other donors' samples.

This chain uses TRBV5-1 with TRBJ1-2, with TRBD1 matching over 7 bases. The V gene end was trimmed by 4 bases and the J gene end by 1 base; junction bases not matched to a gene: 7. Germline V gene data show CDR1 as SGHRS and CDR2 as YFSETQ. The CDR3 is made up of 15 amino acids. This chain's CDR3 is CASSPGQKNNYGYTF. DNA for the CDR3: TGCGCCAGCAGCCCGGGACAGAAGAATAACTATGGCTACACCTTC.

This clone occurred many times. Here the CDR3 reads CASSVVTGGEQYF. The CDR3 nucleotides are TGTGCCAGCAGCGTAGTGACAGGGGGCGAGCAGTACTTC. The chain uses TRBV9 and TRBJ2-7, with 9 bases identical to TRBD1. The CDR3 is made up of 13 amino acids. Losses at the gene ends were 0 bases for V and 6 bases for J; bases not matched to a gene: 1. The V gene's germline CDR1 is SGDLS and CDR2 YYNGEE.

This clone was counted ten times or more. The gene calls are TRBV5-4 and TRBJ2-6, with D maybe TRBD1 (6 bases). Per the germline V gene, CDR1 is SGHNT and CDR2 is YYREEE (reference sequence). This CDR3 comprises 17 residues. V gave up 4 bases and J gave up 4 bases, with 18 bases separating them. CDR3 bases: TGTGCCAGCAGCGCCACAGGGCAGGGGTCGGGGGCCAACGTCCTGACTTTC. Protein product: CASSATGQGSGANVLTF.

This clone was picked up many times. The chain links TRBV19 to TRBJ2-7; TRBD2 matches 7 bases. Trimming cost V 5 bases and J 0 bases; bases outside gene matches: 13. This CDR3 region has 17 residues. The germline CDR1 and CDR2 sequences are LNHDA and SQIVND (reference sequence). The CDR3 loop reads CASSSYAGLADSYEQYF. CDR3 coding DNA: TGTGCCAGTAGTTCGTATGCCGGGCTAGCGGACTCCTACGAGCAGTACTTC. Using reference TRBV19 and TRBJ2-7 for the parts outside the CDR3, the full variable domain is DGGITQSPKYLFRKEGQNVTLSCEQNLNHDAMYWYRQDPGQGLRLIYYSQIVNDFQKGDIAEGYSVSREKKESFPLTVTSAQKNPTAFYLCASSSYAGLADSYEQYFGPGTRLTVT.

This clone came up many times. The CDR3 loop reads CATSDVSRSYNEQFF. As DNA, the CDR3 is TGTGCCACCAGTGATGTGTCCCGGTCCTACAATGAGCAGTTCTTC. This chain uses TRBV24-1 with TRBJ2-1; D is ambiguous. This CDR3 spans 15 amino acids. Trimming shortened V by 3 bases and J by 1 base, and 9 bases separated the two germline ends. Germline CDR1 and CDR2: KGHDR and SFDVKD.

This clone came up many times. V and J are TRBV4-1 and TRBJ2-7; D not resolved. The germline gives CDR1 MGHRA, CDR2 YSYEKL. CDR3 length: 14 amino acids. V dropped 0 bases and J dropped 1 base, with 7 bases sitting between them. CDR3 loop: CASSQEGYSYEQYF. CDR3 DNA: TGCGCCAGCAGCCAAGAGGGATATTCCTACGAGCAGTACTTC.

The genes are TRBV20-1 and TRBJ2-7, with D possibly being TRBD1 or TRBD2 (5 bases each). The CDR3 consists of 16 residues. Trimming removed 1 base at V and 0 bases at J, with 16 bases between. From germline, CDR1 is DFQATT and CDR2 SNEGSKA (reference sequence). As DNA, the CDR3 is TGCAGTGCTAGAGGAGGCTGGGGCGGGTTCTCCTACGAGCAGTACTTC. Translation gives CSARGGWGGFSYEQYF.

J is TRBJ2-7 and V is TRBV5-6, with D hard to call. The CDR3 totals 14 residues. Trimming pared 2 bases from V and 6 bases from J, leaving 15 bases between. The germline CDR1 and CDR2 sequences are SGHDT and YYEEEE. CDR3 DNA: TGTGCCAGCAGCTTTCTGTACGGAACTACCGAGCAGTACTTC. Translation: CASSFLYGTTEQYF.

This clone was seen at least ten times. This sequence joins TRBV7-9 and TRBJ2-3; 9 bases are a match to TRBD2. With V trimmed by 7 bases and J by 5 bases, 16 bases remained unmatched. The CDR3 runs to 17 residues. Germline V lookup: CDR1 SEHNR, CDR2 FQNEAQ (reference sequence). The CDR3 here is CASIHRKAGGPGDTQYF. The CDR3 DNA sequence: TGTGCCAGCATCCATCGGAAGGCGGGGGGGCCCGGAGATACGCAGTATTTT.

This clone has ten or more counts. The J gene is TRBJ2-5, the V gene TRBV30; no clear D gene. V was clipped by 2 bases and J by 5 bases, with 9 bases between them. Germline V gives CDR1 GTSNPN, CDR2 SVGIG (reference sequence). There are 12 residues in the CDR3. The DNA for the CDR3 is TGTGCCTGGAGTTTTGTTGGGGAGACCCAGTACTTC. This codes for CAWSFVGETQYF. The entire variable domain, with the rest obtained from reference TRBV30 and TRBJ2-5, is as follows: SQTIHQWPATLVQPVGSPLSLECTVEGTSNPNLYWYRQAAGRGLQLLFYSVGIGQISSEVPQNLSASRPQDRQFILSSKKLLLSDSGFYLCAWSFVGETQYFGPGTRLLVL.

This clone was observed a few times. The V gene is TRBV6-2 or TRBV6-3, the J gene TRBJ1-2; D call uncertain. Germline V lookup: CDR1 MNHEY, CDR2 SVGEGT. The V end lost 8 bases, the J end lost 0 bases, and 13 bases lay between the germline ends. The CDR3 sequence is 14 residues long. The CDR3 nucleotides read TGTGCCAGCGTTACGGCAGGTTCTAACTATGGCTACACCTTC. Its protein product is CASVTAGSNYGYTF.

This clone was counted ten times or more. As DNA, the CDR3 is TGTGCCAGTAGGGGGGGGGCAACAGATACGCAGTATTTT. This translates into CASRGGATDTQYF. The rearrangement joins TRBV19 to TRBJ2-3, with a weak D call TRBD2 (7 bases). Germline V CDR1 and CDR2: LNHDA, SQIVND (reference sequence). This CDR3 contains 13 residues. Trimming removed 6 bases at V and 3 bases at J, with 10 bases between.

At least ten counts were recorded for this clone. This chain joins TRBV28 and TRBJ1-1; 10 bases map to TRBD1. Germline V lookup: CDR1 MDHEN, CDR2 SYDVKM. V lost 7 bases and J lost 6; bases outside the gene matches: 14. The CDR3 spans 16 residues. The CDR3 here is CASTIPGQGSFPEAFF. As DNA, the CDR3 is TGTGCCAGCACAATCCCGGGACAGGGGTCCTTCCCTGAAGCTTTCTTT.

This clone occurred once. The rearrangement links TRBV13 to TRBJ1-2; 8 bases line up with TRBD1. Germline CDR1 PRHDT, CDR2 FYEKMQ (reference sequence). Trimming removed 7 bases from V and 7 bases from J; junction bases left unmatched: 8. The CDR3 has 13 amino acids. CDR3 region: CASTGAGGLGYTF. The CDR3 nucleotides are TGTGCCAGCACAGGTGCAGGGGGCCTTGGCTACACCTTC.

This clone was observed many times. The V call is TRBV12-5, the J call TRBJ2-5; TRBD2 aligns across 9 bases. The germline V gene encodes CDR1 LGHNT and CDR2 FRNRAP. The CDR3 extends over 17 amino acids. Trimming cost V 1 base and J 4 bases; bases outside gene matches: 10. DNA for the CDR3: TGTGCTAGTGGTTTGGGTCGACTAGCGGAGGGGGGAGAGACCCAGTACTTC. Translated, it gives CASGLGRLAEGGETQYF.

This clone was seen many times. This chain joins TRBV4-1 and TRBJ2-7; D might be TRBD1 (6 bases). Germline CDR1 reads MGHRA; CDR2 reads YSYEKL. The CDR3 spans 16 residues. V lost 4 bases, J lost 4 bases, and 20 bases lay in between. CDR3 region: CASSPEQGPGAYEQYF. The CDR3, as DNA: TGCGCCAGCAGCCCTGAACAGGGCCCGGGCGCTTACGAGCAGTACTTC.

The chain carries TRBV7-3 and TRBJ2-2, with unresolved D. This CDR3 has 10 amino acids. Trimming left V 5 bases short and J 6 bases short, with 1 base between. Germline V CDR1 and CDR2: SGHTA, FQGTGA. CDR3 sequence (DNA): TGTGCCAGCAGCCCCGGGGAGCTGTTTTTT. This codes for CASSPGELFF. Full variable domain (outside the CDR3, taken from reference TRBV7-3 and TRBJ2-2): GAGVSQTPSNKVTEKGKYVELRCDPISGHTALYWYRQSLGQGPEFLIYFQGTGAADDSGLPNDRFFAVRPEGSVSTLKIQRTERGDSAVYLCASSPGELFFGEGSRLTVL.

This clone was seen at least ten times. This chain joins TRBV18 and TRBJ2-2; the D gene is possibly TRBD2 (6 bases). Germline assignment: CDR1 KGHSH and CDR2 LQKENI. The CDR3 sequence is 15 residues long. V lost 4 bases to trimming and J lost 7 bases, with 16 bases between them. The CDR3 here is CASSLLRLVGGELFF. The CDR3 DNA reads as TGTGCCAGCTCACTACTTCGACTAGTTGGCGGGGAGCTGTTTTTT.

This clone was seen repeatedly, ten times or more. In the same sample, other DNA sequences code for this CDR3. The chain has TRBV2 and TRBJ1-1, with D hard to call. CDR3 size: 14 residues. Germline CDR1 reads SNHLY; CDR2 reads FYNNEI. V lost 7 bases to trimming and J lost 0 bases, with 12 bases between them. The CDR3 nucleotides read TGTGCCAGCATGCCGACTGCGATGAACACTGAAGCTTTCTTT. It codes for CASMPTAMNTEAFF.

In its sample, this clone was seen many times. The rearrangement links TRBV20-1 to TRBJ1-1, with 8 bases aligning to TRBD1. From germline, CDR1 is DFQATT and CDR2 SNEGSKA (reference sequence). The trim removed 3 bases at V and 6 bases at J, leaving 6 bases unmatched. CDR3 length equals 13 residues. The CDR3 loop reads CSASRQGKAEAFF. The DNA for the CDR3 is TGCAGTGCTAGTAGACAGGGGAAGGCTGAAGCTTTCTTT.